The clone carrying this TCR beta chain was observed a few times. The antigen is undetermined. A TCRbeta library incorporating unique molecular identifiers was prepared. TCRdb called the PCR reads again in MiXCR, with one record for every CDR3 protein. The repertoire holds about 130,000 distinct CDR3 sequences, with roughly 10% as singletons. The source of the sample is a study of T-cell reconstitution after alpha-beta-depleted transplantation in children. Study-wide points: Several hundred rapidly expanded clones from non-depleted graft cells reportedly supplied alpha-beta T cells about two months post-transplant. T-cell counts and diversity were attributed mostly to newly produced T cells one year after transplant.

V lost 6 bases and J lost 1; bases outside the gene matches: 4. The germline gives CDR1 KGHDR, CDR2 SFDVKD. The CDR3 is 15 residues long. The specimen was PBMCs, mostly from graft donor cells, collected 180 days after TCRalphabeta/CD19-depleted stem cell transplant. The chain recombines TRBV24-1 with TRBJ2-2, with 7 bases lining up with TRBD1. The receptor comes from a girl younger than two who had a stem cell transplant for combined immunodeficiency, so the T cells may come from the graft donor. The CDR3 reads CATSFRDRNTGELFF. CDR3 nucleotides: TGTGCCACCAGTTTCCGGGACAGGAACACCGGGGAGCTGTTTTTT.